The T cell receptor (beta chain) described here comes from a study of shared clonotypes between healthy human individuals. Study-level results: When naive CD4 clonotypes were compared across several donors, 4% to 6.5% were shared.

About this clone: The antigen is not known.

The authors loaded about 200 ng DNA, 30,000 to 35,000 T cell genomes, into sorted-subset replicate PCRs. The table came from immunoSEQ multiplex PCR; TCRdb's copy has only in-frame clones and leaves some out. Among 2 million to 2.5 million clones listed, around 90% were seen once. CDR3 length: 15 amino acids. CDR1 SNHLY and CDR2 FYNNEI come from the germline V gene. V lost 3 bases and J lost 0, with 9 bases in between. The donor population consisted of healthy HIV-negative adults with no recent acute infections or vaccinations. Adult Caucasians living in Nashville, Tennessee made up all of the donors.

V is TRBV2 and J is TRBJ1-5; D is unclear. The source material was naive CD4+ T cells from PBMCs. Subset noted: CD45RA+ positively selected. The TCR was taken from a man aged 18 to 29 in good health. Some clones in this sample may be carry-over from other donors' samples. In DNA form, the CDR3 reads TGTGCCAGCAGTGAGATACAGTATAGCAATCAGCCCCAGCATTTT. Its protein product is CASSEIQYSNQPQHF.